This TCR beta chain originates from a study of blood T cell repertoires in COVID-19 (TCRdb year 2020). About the investigation overall: Collaborator samples came from the United States, Italy and Spain and covered acute and convalescent phases of COVID-19. The samples were drawn from two sources: the first 160 participants of the ongoing ImmuneRACE study, and 950 to 1,500 subjects contributed by 6 global collaborators. Nearly every sample came with metadata listing a de-identified subject ID, COVID-19 status, age in years and sex. Where HLA class I and class II types were available, the types were taken from metadata supplied by the sample provider, not from assay-based typing. Subjects who had been exposed to COVID-19, were actively infected with it, or had recovered from it provided the deeply sampled blood TCRbeta repertoires that made up the dataset. The prospective study material was composed of cDNA or gDNA derived from T cells, B-cell-depleted T cells, or PBMCs. The repertoires were released in a freely available public database intended as a resource for research on the immune response to SARS-CoV-2. Study-level results and caveats: Clinical and demographic metadata were provided uncurated, with the amount varying by source and participant.

CDR1 and CDR2 are read off the germline V gene as MDHEN and SYDVKM. Measured from the cysteine to the phenylalanine, the CDR3 is 14 residues long. The kept DNA is CDR3 alone, 42 bases in frame from the first base. V is trimmed back by 7 bases and J by 1 base, and the junction contains 5 bases that no gene match accounts for. TCRbeta CDR3 regions were amplified from genomic DNA by means of the immunoSEQ Assay, a bias-controlled multiplex PCR. Under the source paper's analysis protocol: Nucleated cell counts per sample were estimated from amplification of reference gene primers within the assay. Sequence reads were collapsed and filtered to measure the absolute abundance of every unique TCRbeta CDR3 rearrangement. For each sample, productive Simpson clonality was calculated by taking the square root of Simpson's diversity index across productive rearrangements. TCRdb mirrors the immuneACCESS table, restricted to in-frame sequences. Some clones are absent from its copies; in checked studies, under half trace to an unresolved V gene, and the reason for the others is unknown. V, J and clone size are taken as reported in that table, and D and trimming were inferred from the DNA itself. The sample yields 73,000 or so clones; around 83% were counted once. The ten largest clones represent roughly 5.6% of the sample.

Note on this clone: Its antigen remains unidentified. Base-call qualities are not available, and no considerably larger clone is one nucleotide away.

Collaborating institutions collected whole blood in K2EDTA tubes following their own protocols. For TCRbeta analysis, collaborators shipped samples as frozen whole blood, isolated PBMCs, or DNA extracted from either of those sample types. The sequence is built from TRBV28 and TRBJ1-2; 8 central bases correspond to TRBD1. The receptor comes from a man aged 45-60 years with active COVID-19. Material: peripheral blood. The nucleotides are TGTGCCAGCATCAACAGGGGGTATAACTATGGCTACACCTTC. Protein translation: CASINRGYNYGYTF.